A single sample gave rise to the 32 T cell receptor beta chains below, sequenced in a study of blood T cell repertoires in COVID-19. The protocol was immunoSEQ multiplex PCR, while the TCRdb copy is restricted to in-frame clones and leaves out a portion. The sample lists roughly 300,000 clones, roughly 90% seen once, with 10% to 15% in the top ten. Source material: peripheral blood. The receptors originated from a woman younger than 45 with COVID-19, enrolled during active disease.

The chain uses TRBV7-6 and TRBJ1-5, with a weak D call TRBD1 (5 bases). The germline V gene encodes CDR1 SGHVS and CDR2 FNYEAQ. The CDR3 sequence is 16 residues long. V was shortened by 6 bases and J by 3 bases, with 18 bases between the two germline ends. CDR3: CASSYNRTNHNQPQHF. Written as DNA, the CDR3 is TGTGCCAGCAGTTATAACAGGACCAACCACAATCAGCCCCAGCATTTT.

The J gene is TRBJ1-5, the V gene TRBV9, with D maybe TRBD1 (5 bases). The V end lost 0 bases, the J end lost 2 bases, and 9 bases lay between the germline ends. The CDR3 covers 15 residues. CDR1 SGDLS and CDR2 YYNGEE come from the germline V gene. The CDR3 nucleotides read TGTGCCAGCAGCGTAGGGCAGGGCGGCAATCAGCCCCAGCATTTT. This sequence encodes CASSVGQGGNQPQHF.

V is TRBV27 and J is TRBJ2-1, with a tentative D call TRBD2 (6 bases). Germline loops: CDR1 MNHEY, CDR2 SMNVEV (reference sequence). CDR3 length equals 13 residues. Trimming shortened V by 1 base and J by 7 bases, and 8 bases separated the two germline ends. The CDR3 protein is CASSLLGGNEQFF. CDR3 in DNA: TGTGCCAGCAGTTTATTGGGGGGTAATGAGCAGTTCTTC.

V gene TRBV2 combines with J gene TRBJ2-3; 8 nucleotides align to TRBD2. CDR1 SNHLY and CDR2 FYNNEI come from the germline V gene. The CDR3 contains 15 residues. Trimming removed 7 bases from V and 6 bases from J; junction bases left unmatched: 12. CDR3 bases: TGTGCCAGCAAGGGGTGGCGGGGGGTTGTCGATACGCAGTATTTT. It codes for CASKGWRGVVDTQYF.

CDR3 nucleotide sequence: TGTGCCAGCAGTCCAGGGCTAGGTTCTGACCAGCCCCAGCATTTT. It codes for CASSPGLGSDQPQHF. The rearrangement uses TRBV3-1 (or the pseudogene TRBV3-2) and TRBJ1-5; TRBD1 is a possible D gene (5 bases). This CDR3 has 15 amino acids. From germline, CDR1 is LGHDT and CDR2 YNNKEL (reference sequence). The V end was cut by 6 bases, the J end by 7 bases, with 19 bases between.

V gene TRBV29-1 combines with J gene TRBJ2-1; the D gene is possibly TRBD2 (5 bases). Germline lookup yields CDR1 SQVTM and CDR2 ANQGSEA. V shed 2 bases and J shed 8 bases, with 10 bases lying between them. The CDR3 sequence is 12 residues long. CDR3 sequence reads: CSVESVGDEQFF. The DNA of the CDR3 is TGCAGCGTTGAATCAGTCGGGGATGAGCAGTTCTTC.

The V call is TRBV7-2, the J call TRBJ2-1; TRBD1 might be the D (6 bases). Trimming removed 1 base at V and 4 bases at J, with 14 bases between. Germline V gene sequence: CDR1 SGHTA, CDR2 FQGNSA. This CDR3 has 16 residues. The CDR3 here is CASSLGSQGFYNEQFF. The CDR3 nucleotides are TGTGCCAGCAGCTTAGGCTCACAGGGTTTTTACAATGAGCAGTTCTTC.

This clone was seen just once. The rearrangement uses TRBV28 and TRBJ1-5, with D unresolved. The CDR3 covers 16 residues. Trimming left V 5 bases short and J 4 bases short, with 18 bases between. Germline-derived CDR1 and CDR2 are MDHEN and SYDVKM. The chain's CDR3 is CASSHTLLGLNQPQHF. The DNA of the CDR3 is TGTGCCAGCAGTCACACCTTACTAGGGCTGAATCAGCCCCAGCATTTT.

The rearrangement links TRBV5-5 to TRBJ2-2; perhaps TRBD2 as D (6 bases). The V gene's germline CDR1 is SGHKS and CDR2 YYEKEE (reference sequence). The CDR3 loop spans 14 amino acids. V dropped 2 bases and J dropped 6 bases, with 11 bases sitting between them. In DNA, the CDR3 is TGTGCCAGCAGCTTATGGGGAGGCTCCGGGGAGCTGTTTTTT. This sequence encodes CASSLWGGSGELFF.

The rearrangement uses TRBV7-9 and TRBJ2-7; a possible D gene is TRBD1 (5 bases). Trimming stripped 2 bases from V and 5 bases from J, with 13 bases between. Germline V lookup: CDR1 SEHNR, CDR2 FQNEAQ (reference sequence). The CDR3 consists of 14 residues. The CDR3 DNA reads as TGTGCCAGCAGCTTAAGCAGGGAAGGGAACGAGCAGTACTTC. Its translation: CASSLSREGNEQYF.

The CDR3 spells CASSPQRGGQTDTQYF. In DNA form, the CDR3 reads TGTGCCAGCTCACCCCAGCGGGGGGGCCAGACAGATACGCAGTATTTT. The chain employs TRBV18 and TRBJ2-3; 10 bases align to TRBD2. This CDR3 comprises 16 residues. Germline CDR1 and CDR2: KGHSH and LQKENI. V shed 3 bases and J 3 bases; nucleotides not matched to a gene: 6.

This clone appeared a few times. The CDR3 reads CASSQDGGETVRRFNTIYF. CDR3 nucleotides: TGCGCCAGCAGCCAAGATGGGGGGGAGACGGTCCGGAGGTTCAACACCATATATTTT. The chain employs TRBV4-1 and TRBJ1-3, with TRBD1 as a possible D gene (5 bases). Trimming took 0 bases from V and 7 from J, leaving 25 bases between them. Per the germline V gene, CDR1 is MGHRA and CDR2 is YSYEKL. The CDR3 is 19 amino acids.

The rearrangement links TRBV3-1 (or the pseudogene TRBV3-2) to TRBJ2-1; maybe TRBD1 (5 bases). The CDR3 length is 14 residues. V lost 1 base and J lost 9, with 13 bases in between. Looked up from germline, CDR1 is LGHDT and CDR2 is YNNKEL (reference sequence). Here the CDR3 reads CASSQGLDSGEQFF. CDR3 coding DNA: TGTGCCAGCAGCCAAGGACTTGACAGTGGTGAGCAGTTCTTC.

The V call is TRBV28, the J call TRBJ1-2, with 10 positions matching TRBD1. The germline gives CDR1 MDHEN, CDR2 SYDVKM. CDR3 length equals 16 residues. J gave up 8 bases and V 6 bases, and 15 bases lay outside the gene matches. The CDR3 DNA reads TGTGCCAGCAGCCCTACATCCCGGGACAGGGGACGAGGCTACACCTTC. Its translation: CASSPTSRDRGRGYTF.

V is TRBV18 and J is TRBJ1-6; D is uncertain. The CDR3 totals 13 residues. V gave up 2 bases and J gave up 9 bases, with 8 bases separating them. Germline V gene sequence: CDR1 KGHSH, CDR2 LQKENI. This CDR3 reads CASSPTGTSPLHF. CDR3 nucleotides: TGTGCCAGCTCACCAACGGGTACTTCACCCCTCCACTTT. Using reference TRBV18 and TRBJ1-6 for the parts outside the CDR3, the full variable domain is NAGVMQNPRHLVRRRGQEARLRCSPMKGHSHVYWYRQLPEEGLKFMVYLQKENIIDESGMPKERFSAEFPKEGPSILRIQQVVRGDSAAYFCASSPTGTSPLHFGNGTRLTVT.

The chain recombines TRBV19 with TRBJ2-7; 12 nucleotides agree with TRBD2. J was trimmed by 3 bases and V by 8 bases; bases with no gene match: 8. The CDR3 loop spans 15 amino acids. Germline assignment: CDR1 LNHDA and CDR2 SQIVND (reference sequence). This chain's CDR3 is CASRLAGGRSYEQYF. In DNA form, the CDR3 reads TGTGCCAGTCGCCTAGCGGGGGGGCGCAGCTACGAGCAGTACTTC.

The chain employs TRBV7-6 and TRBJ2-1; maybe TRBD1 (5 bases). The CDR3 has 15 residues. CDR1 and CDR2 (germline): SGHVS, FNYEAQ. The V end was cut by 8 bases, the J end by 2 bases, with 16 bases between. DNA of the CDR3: TGTGCCAGCGGCCCTACAGGTTCCCCCTACAATGAGCAGTTCTTC. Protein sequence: CASGPTGSPYNEQFF.

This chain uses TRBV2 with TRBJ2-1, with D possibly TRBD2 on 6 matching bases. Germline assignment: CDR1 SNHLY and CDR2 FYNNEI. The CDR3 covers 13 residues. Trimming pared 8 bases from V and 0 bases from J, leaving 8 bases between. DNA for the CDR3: TGTGCCAGCGGGACTGGCTCCTACAATGAGCAGTTCTTC. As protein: CASGTGSYNEQFF.

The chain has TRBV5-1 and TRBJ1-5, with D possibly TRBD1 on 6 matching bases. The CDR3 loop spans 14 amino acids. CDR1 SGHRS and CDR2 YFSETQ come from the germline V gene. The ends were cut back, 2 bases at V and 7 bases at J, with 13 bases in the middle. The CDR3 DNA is TGCGCCAGCAGCTTTCTAGGGGGTGGGCAGCCCCAGCATTTT. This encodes CASSFLGGGQPQHF.

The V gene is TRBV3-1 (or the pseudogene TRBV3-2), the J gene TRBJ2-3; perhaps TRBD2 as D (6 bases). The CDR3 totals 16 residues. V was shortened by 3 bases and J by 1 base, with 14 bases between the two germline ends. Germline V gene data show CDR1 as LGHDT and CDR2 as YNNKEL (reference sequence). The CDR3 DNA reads TGTGCCAGCAGCCAGCGGGGCGGGGCCCGCACAGATACGCAGTATTTT. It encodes CASSQRGGARTDTQYF.

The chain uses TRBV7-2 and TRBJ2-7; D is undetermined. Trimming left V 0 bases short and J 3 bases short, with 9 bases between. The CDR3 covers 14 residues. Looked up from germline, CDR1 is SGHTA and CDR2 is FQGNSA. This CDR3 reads CASSLAGQYYEQYF. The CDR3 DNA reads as TGTGCCAGCAGCTTAGCGGGCCAGTACTACGAGCAGTACTTC. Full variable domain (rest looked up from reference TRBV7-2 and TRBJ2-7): GAGVSQSPSNKVTEKGKDVELRCDPISGHTALYWYRQSLGQGLEFLIYFQGNSAPDKSGLPSDRFSAERTGGSVSTLTIQRTQQEDSAVYLCASSLAGQYYEQYFGPGTRLTVT.

As DNA, the CDR3 is TGTGCCAGCAGTGAAGCTCCTGGCTTAGCCAAAAACATTCAGTACTTC. This sequence encodes CASSEAPGLAKNIQYF. The V gene is TRBV2, the J gene TRBJ2-4; D remains ambiguous. V was clipped by 0 bases and J by 0 bases, with 9 bases between them. CDR1 is SNHLY, CDR2 FYNNEI, per germline. The CDR3 has 16 amino acids. Filled out from reference TRBV2 and TRBJ2-4, the complete variable domain reads EPEVTQTPSHQVTQMGQEVILRCVPISNHLYFYWYRQILGQKVEFLVSFYNNEISEKSEIFDDQFSVERPDGSNFTLKIRSTKLEDSAMYFCASSEAPGLAKNIQYFGAGTRLSVL.

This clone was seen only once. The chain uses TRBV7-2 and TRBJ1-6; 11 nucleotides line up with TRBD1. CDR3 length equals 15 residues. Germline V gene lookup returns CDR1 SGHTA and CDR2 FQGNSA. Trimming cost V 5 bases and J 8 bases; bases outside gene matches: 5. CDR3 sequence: CASSLRTGGYSPLHF. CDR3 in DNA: TGTGCCAGCAGCCTCAGGACAGGGGGCTATTCACCCCTCCACTTT.

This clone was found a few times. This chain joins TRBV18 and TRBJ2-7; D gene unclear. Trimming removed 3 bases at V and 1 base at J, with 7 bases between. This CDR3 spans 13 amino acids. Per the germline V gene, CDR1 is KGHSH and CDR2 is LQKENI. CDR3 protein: CASSPYKSYEQYF. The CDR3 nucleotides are TGTGCCAGCTCACCGTATAAATCCTACGAGCAGTACTTC.

The CDR3 loop reads CASSQARRDGYTF. The CDR3 bases are TGTGCCAGCAGCCAAGCTAGGCGCGATGGCTACACCTTC. This sequence joins TRBV14 and TRBJ1-2; the D is unclear. In germline, CDR1 is SGHDN, CDR2 FVKESK. The CDR3 is 13 residues long. The V gene lost 1 base and the J gene lost 6 bases, with 9 bases spanning the gap.

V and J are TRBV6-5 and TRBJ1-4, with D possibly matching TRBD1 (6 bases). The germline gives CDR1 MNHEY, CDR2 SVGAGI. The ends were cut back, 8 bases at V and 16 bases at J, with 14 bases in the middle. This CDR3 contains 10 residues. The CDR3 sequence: CASGKGTSFF. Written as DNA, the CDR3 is TGTGCCAGCGGTAAGGGGACATCGTTTTTT.

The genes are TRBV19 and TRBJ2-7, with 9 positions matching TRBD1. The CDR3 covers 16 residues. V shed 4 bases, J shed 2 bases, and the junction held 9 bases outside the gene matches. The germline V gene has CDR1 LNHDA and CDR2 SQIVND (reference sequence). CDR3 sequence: CASSRIDRGGTYEQYF. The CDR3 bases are TGTGCCAGTAGTAGAATTGACAGGGGGGGAACCTACGAGCAGTACTTC.

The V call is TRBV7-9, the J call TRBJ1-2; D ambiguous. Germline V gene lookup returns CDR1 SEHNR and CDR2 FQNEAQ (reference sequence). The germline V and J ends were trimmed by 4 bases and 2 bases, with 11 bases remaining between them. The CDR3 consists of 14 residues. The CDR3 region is CASSSFSLNYGYTF. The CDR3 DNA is TGTGCCAGCAGCTCGTTTTCCCTAAACTATGGCTACACCTTC.

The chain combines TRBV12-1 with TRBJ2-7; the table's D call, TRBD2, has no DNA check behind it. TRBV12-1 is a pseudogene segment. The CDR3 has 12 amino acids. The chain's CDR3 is CASSYRVYEQYF. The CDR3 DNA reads TGTGCCAGCAGCTATCGGGTATACGAGCAGTACTTC.

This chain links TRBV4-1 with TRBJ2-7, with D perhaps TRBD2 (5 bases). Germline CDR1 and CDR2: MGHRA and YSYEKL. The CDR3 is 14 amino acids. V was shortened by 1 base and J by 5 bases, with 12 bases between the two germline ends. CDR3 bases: TGCGCCAGCAGCCAAGCAGGAGGAAACGACGAGCAGTACTTC. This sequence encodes CASSQAGGNDEQYF.

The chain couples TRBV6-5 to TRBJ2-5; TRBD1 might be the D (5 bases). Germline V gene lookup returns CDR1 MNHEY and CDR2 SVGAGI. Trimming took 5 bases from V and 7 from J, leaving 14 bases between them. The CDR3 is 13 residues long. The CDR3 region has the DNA TGTGCCAGCAGTCTGACAGTGACGGGGACCCAGTACTTC. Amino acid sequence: CASSLTVTGTQYF.

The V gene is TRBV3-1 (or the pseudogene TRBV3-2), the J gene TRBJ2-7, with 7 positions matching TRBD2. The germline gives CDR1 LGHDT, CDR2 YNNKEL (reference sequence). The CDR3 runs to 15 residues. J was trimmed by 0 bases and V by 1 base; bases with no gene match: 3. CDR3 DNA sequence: TGTGCCAGCAGCCAAGGACTAGCCCTCTCCTACGAGCAGTACTTC. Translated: CASSQGLALSYEQYF.